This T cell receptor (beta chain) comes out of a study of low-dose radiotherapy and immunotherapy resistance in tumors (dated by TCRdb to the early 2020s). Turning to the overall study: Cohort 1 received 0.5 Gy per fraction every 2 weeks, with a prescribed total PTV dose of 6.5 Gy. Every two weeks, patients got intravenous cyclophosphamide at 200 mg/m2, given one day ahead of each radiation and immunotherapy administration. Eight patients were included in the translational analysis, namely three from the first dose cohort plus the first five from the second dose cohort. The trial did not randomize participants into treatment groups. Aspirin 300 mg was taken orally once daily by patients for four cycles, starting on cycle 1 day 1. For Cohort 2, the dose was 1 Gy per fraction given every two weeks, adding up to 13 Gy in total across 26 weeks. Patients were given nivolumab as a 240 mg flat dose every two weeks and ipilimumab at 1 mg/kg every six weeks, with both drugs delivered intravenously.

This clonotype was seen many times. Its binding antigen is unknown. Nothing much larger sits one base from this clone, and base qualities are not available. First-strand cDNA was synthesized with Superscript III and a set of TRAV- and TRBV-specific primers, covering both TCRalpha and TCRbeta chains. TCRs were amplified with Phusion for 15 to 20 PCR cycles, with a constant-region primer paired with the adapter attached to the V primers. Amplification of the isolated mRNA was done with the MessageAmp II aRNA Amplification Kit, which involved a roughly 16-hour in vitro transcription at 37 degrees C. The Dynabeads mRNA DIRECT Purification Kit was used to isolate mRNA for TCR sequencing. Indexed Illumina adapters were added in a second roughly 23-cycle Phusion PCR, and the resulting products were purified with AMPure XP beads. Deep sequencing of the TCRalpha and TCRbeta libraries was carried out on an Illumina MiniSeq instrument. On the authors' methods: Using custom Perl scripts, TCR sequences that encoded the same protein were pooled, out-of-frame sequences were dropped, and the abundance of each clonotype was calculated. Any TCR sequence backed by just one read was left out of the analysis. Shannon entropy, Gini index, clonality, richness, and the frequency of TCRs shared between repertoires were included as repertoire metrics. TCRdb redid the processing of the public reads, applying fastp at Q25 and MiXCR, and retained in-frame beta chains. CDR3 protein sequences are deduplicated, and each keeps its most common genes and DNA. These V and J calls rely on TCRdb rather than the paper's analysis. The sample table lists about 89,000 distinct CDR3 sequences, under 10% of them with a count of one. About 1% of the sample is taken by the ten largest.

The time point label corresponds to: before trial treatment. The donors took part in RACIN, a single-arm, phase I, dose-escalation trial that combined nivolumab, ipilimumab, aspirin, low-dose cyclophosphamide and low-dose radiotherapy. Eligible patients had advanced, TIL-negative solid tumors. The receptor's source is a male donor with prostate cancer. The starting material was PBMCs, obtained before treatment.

The CDR3 protein is CASSYSGRHTDTQYF. The nucleotides are TGTGCCAGCAGTTATTCCGGCAGGCACACAGATACGCAGTATTTT. In this chain, TRBV6-5 is recombined with TRBJ2-3; no confident D gene assignment can be made. Sequences MNHEY (CDR1) and SVGAGI (CDR2) are obtained from the germline V gene. The CDR3 has 15 amino acids, counting the end cysteine and phenylalanine. Here the CDR3 DNA is all that survives: 45 bases in frame from base 1. The V and J ends are trimmed by 3 bases and 2 bases, leaving 12 bases between them.